This T cell receptor beta chain was recorded in a study of T-cell memory formation after mild COVID-19. TCRdb independently ran MiXCR on the 5' RACE reads; one entry per CDR3 protein. The table has about 290,000 distinct CDR3 sequences, about a sixth seen once. Germline loops: CDR1 MNHEY, CDR2 SVGAGI. CDR3 length: 15 residues. V lost 5 bases to trimming and J lost 9 bases, with 20 bases between them. General study points: Among contracting clones, CD4+ were mainly CM/EM and CD8+ enriched in EMRA. Memory cells collected pre-infection included some clones that later responded, suggesting cross-reactive memory joined. SARS-CoV-2 specificity of second-wave clones peaking day 37 was unconfirmed.

Remarks on this clonotype: The antigen remains unidentified.

The V gene is TRBV6-5, the J gene TRBJ1-3, with no clear D. The sequenced sample was PBMCs or a T cell subset sorted from them (not recorded which). The receptor was derived from a man aged 18 to 30 who had mild COVID-19 (a few samples of this study predate the infection). Cell type and time point are not known. DNA of the CDR3: TGTGCCAGCAGTCATGGGAACCCGGGCGTTTCCACCATATATTTT. Encoded protein: CASSHGNPGVSTIYF.